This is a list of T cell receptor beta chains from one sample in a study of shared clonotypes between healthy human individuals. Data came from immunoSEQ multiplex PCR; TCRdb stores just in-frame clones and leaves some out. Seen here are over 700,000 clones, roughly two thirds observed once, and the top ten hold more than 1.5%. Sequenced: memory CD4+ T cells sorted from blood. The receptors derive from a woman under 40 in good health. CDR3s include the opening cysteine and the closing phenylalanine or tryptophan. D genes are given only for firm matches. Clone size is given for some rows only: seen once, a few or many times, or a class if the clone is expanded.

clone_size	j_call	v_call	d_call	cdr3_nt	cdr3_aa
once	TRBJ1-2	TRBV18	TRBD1	TGTGCCAGCTCACCAGAGACAGGGGAGGGAGGCTACACCTTC	CASSPETGEGGYTF
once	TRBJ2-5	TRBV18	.	TGTGCCAGCTCAAGTCCAGGGACCCAAGAGACCCAGTACTTC	CASSSPGTQETQYF
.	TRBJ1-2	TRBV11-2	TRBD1	TGTGCCAGCAGCATAGGGACAGGGCTTGACGGCTACACCTTC	CASSIGTGLDGYTF
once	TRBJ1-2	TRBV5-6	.	TGTGCCAGCAGCGCCCTCCCCACCAACTATGGCTACACCTTC	CASSALPTNYGYTF
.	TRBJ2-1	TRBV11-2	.	TGTGCCAGCAGCTTAGGACAAGGGAGATCCTACAATGAGCAGTTCTTC	CASSLGQGRSYNEQFF
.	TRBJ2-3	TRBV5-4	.	TGTGCCAGCAGCGCCCAGACTACCGGTACGCAGTATTTT	CASSAQTTGTQYF
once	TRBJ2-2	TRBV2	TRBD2	TGTGCCAGCAGAGTAGGGCTAGCGGGAGTCACCGGGGAGCTGTTTTTT	CASRVGLAGVTGELFF
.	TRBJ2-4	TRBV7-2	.	TGTGCCAGCAGCCTGCCCGGGGGACGGTTCGGCATTCAGTACTTC	CASSLPGGRFGIQYF
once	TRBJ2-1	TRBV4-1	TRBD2	TGCGCCAGCAGCCAAGCTGGGACTAGCGGGAGGACGTCCTACAATGAGCAGTTCTTC	CASSQAGTSGRTSYNEQFF
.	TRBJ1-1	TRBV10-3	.	TGTGCCATCAAGGCAGAGAACACTGAAGCTTTCTTT	CAIKAENTEAFF
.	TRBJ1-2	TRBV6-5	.	TGTGCCAGCAGTTACTCGCCCGGGGGAAACTATGGCTACACCTTC	CASSYSPGGNYGYTF
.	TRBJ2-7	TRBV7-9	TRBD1	TGTGCCAGCAGCTCCGGGACAGGTACCTACGAGCAGTACTTC	CASSSGTGTYEQYF
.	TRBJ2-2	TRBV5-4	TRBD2	TGTGCCAGCAGCAGACTAGCGGGAGGGCCGAGTAGAAACACCGGGGAGCTGTTTTTT	CASSRLAGGPSRNTGELFF
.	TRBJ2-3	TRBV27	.	TGTGCCAGCAGTTTACAACCGTCGCATACGCAGTATTTT	CASSLQPSHTQYF
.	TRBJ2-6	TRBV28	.	TGTGCCAGCAGTTTACAGGGATCTGGGGCCAACGTCCTGACTTTC	CASSLQGSGANVLTF
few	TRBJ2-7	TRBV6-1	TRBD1	TGTGCCAGCAGTGAGAGGACAGGGGGCGCGTACGAGCAGTACTTC	CASSERTGGAYEQYF
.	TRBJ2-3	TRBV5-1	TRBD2	TGCGCCAGCAGGCGGACTAGCGGGGTCGGCACAGATACGCAGTATTTT	CASRRTSGVGTDTQYF
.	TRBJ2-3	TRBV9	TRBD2	TGTGCCAGCAGCCGGGGACTAGCGGGTTTCTATTCCGATACGCAGTATTTT	CASSRGLAGFYSDTQYF
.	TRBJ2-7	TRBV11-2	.	TGTGCCAGCAGCTTTGTGGCGGGGACCTACGAGCAGTACTTC	CASSFVAGTYEQYF
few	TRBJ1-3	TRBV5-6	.	TGTGCCAGCAGTCCGTATGGGGGTTCCTCTGGAAACACCATATATTTT	CASSPYGGSSGNTIYF
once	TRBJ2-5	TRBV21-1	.	TGTGCCAGCAGCAAACCCACTCCCGGGCTAAAGAAAGAGACCCAGTACTTC	CASSKPTPGLKKETQYF
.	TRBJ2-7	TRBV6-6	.	TGTGCCAGCAGTTACTCGGACGGGCCCTACGAGCAGTACTTC	CASSYSDGPYEQYF
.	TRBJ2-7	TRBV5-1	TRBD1	TGCGCCAGCAGCTTGGGACAGGGTACCGGCGAGCAGTACTTC	CASSLGQGTGEQYF
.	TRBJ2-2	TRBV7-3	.	TGTGCCAGCAGCTCCACCTCGAACACCGGGGAGCTGTTTTTT	CASSSTSNTGELFF
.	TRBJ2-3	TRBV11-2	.	TGTGCCAGCACGTTTGTCGGGCAAAGCACAGATACGCAGTATTTT	CASTFVGQSTDTQYF
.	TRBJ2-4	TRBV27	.	TGTGCCAGCAGAAGATTCGGGGACCCTCTAGCCAAAAACATTCAGTACTTC	CASRRFGDPLAKNIQYF
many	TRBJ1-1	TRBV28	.	TGTGCCAGCACCCCGGGACACGCGAACACTGAAGCTTTCTTT	CASTPGHANTEAFF
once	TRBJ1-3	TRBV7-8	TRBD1	TGTGCCAGCAGCTCAGGGTACAGGGGAGCTGGAAACACCATATATTTT	CASSSGYRGAGNTIYF
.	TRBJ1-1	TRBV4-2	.	TGTGCCAGCAGCCAAGATCGAAGGCCAAACACTGAAGCTTTCTTT	CASSQDRRPNTEAFF
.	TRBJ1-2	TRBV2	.	TGTGCCAGCGGAGGGACGGTTCTCTATGGCTACACCTTC	CASGGTVLYGYTF
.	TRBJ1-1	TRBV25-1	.	TGTGCCAGCAGTGGGGACCGGGACGGCCGATTTGGAGCTTTCTTT	CASSGDRDGRFGAFF
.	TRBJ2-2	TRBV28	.	TGTGCCAGCAGTTTATGGGTTAGCTTGGGCGGGGAGCTGTTTTTT	CASSLWVSLGGELFF
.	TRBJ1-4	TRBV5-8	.	TGTGCCAGCAGCTGGCCCTCGTCGCGGGAAAAACTGTTTTTT	CASSWPSSREKLFF
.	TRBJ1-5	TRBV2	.	TGTGCCAGCAGTGATGTACAGGATAATCAGCCCCAGCATTTT	CASSDVQDNQPQHF
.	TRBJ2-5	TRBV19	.	TGTGCCAGTAGAGGAGCTTCGAGGGAGACCCAGTACTTC	CASRGASRETQYF
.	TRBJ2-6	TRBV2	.	TGTGCCAGCAGTGAATTGGCCGGCTCTGGGGCCAACGTCCTGACTTTC	CASSELAGSGANVLTF
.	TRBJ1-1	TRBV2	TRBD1	TGTGCCAGCAGTGGTAGTACAGGGGGCTCCACTGAAGCTTTCTTT	CASSGSTGGSTEAFF
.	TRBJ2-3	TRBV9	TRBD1	TGTGCCAGCAGCGGCATGGGACAGGCCGTGGGAGATACGCAGTATTTT	CASSGMGQAVGDTQYF
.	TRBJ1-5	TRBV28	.	TGTGCCAGCAGTCCTCAGGGAGGTGAGGGCAATCAGCCCCAGCATTTT	CASSPQGGEGNQPQHF
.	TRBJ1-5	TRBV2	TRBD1	TGTGCCAGCAGGGGACAGGGGAGCCAGCCCCAGCATTTT	CASRGQGSQPQHF
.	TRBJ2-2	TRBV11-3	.	TGTGCCAGCAGATATAGGGGGGCCGGGGAGCTGTTTTTT	CASRYRGAGELFF
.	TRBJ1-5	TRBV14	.	TGTGCCAGCAGCCAATCGGCTCATATTAATAATCAGCCCCAGCATTTT	CASSQSAHINNQPQHF
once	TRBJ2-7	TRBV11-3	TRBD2	TGTGCCAGCAGCTTCCGGGACTACGACGAGCAGTACTTC	CASSFRDYDEQYF
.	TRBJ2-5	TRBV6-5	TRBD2	TGTGCCAGCAGCCCCGGACTAGTGGGGTCGGAGACCCAGTACTTC	CASSPGLVGSETQYF
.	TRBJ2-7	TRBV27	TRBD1	TGTGCCAGCAGTTACACGGGACAGTGGACCAACGAGCAGTACTTC	CASSYTGQWTNEQYF
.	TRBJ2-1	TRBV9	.	TGTGCCAGCAGCGTAAAGGCAGGGGGGTACAATGAGCAGTTCTTC	CASSVKAGGYNEQFF
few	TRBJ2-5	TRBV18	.	TGTGCCAGCTCACCACGGACGGGGGAGACCCAGTACTTC	CASSPRTGETQYF